What follows are 21 T cell receptor beta chains derived from one specimen sequenced in a study of CD8 T cells in ankylosing spondylitis. Overall study results and limits: A TCR beta motif of 8 or 9 highly homologous variants appeared characteristic of ankylosing spondylitis blood.

These receptors lack a known antigen. Using its own MiXCR run on the 5' RACE reads, TCRdb lists one record per CDR3 protein. The sample gives about 750,000 distinct CDR3 sequences, around a fifth of which show up once; around 19% is in the top ten. Sequencing was done on a sample of blood, either unsorted or a sorted T cell fraction (not recorded which). These receptor sequences come from a male donor with ankylosing spondylitis.

This clonotype has a handful of counts. The chain recombines TRBV29-1 with TRBJ2-1, with TRBD1 matching over 10 bases. The V segment lost 6 bases and the J segment 5 bases; nucleotides outside the gene matches: 4. CDR1 is SQVTM, CDR2 ANQGSEA, per germline. The CDR3 loop spans 13 amino acids. The CDR3 loop is CSVRQGANNEQFF. As DNA, the CDR3 is TGCAGCGTGCGACAGGGGGCGAACAATGAGCAGTTCTTC.

V usage is TRBV4-1 and J usage is TRBJ2-7; 8 nucleotides agree with TRBD1. Germline V gene lookup returns CDR1 MGHRA and CDR2 YSYEKL. This CDR3 has 15 amino acids. V was clipped by 1 base and J by 4 bases; unmatched bases: 6. DNA of the CDR3: TGCGCCAGCAGCCAAGGACGTCAGGGGGCGTACGAGCAGTACTTC. Encoded protein: CASSQGRQGAYEQYF.

This chain links TRBV9 with TRBJ1-5; no clear D. There are 14 residues in the CDR3. The V gene lost 0 bases and the J gene lost 7 bases, with 11 bases spanning the gap. The germline V gene encodes CDR1 SGDLS and CDR2 YYNGEE. The CDR3 protein is CASSVDGGRQPQHF. The CDR3 DNA is TGTGCCAGCAGCGTAGACGGAGGCAGGCAGCCCCAGCATTTT. The whole variable domain, filled in from reference TRBV9 and TRBJ1-5, reads DSGVTQTPKHLITATGQRVTLRCSPRSGDLSVYWYQQSLDQGLQFLIQYYNGEERAKGNILERFSAQQFPDLHSELNLSSLELGDSALYFCASSVDGGRQPQHFGDGTRLSIL.

The chain couples TRBV29-1 to TRBJ2-2, with D possibly being TRBD1 (5 bases). CDR1 is SQVTM, CDR2 ANQGSEA, per germline. The CDR3 loop spans 17 amino acids. Between the trimmed V and J ends, which lost 0 bases and 2 bases, there was a span of 16 bases. The CDR3 is CSVEDRRVRENTGELFF. In nucleotides, the CDR3 is TGCAGCGTTGAAGATCGAAGGGTCAGGGAAAACACCGGGGAGCTGTTTTTT.

This clonotype was seen at least ten times. The V call is TRBV12-3 or TRBV12-4, the J call TRBJ2-3; D might be TRBD2 (6 bases). This CDR3 spans 16 amino acids. Trimming left V 4 bases short and J 0 bases short, with 14 bases between. The CDR3 reads CASSYPGASSTDTQYF. The CDR3 region has the DNA TGTGCCAGCAGTTACCCGGGAGCTTCAAGCACAGATACGCAGTATTTT.

This clonotype was picked up a small number of times. V is TRBV29-1 and J is TRBJ2-7; TRBD2 agrees at 8 bases. J lost 3 bases, V lost 7 bases, and 8 bases had no gene match. The CDR3 extends over 13 amino acids. Germline loops: CDR1 SQVTM, CDR2 ANQGSEA. The CDR3 is CSAITSGLYEQYF. The DNA for the CDR3 is TGCAGCGCCATAACTAGCGGTCTCTACGAGCAGTACTTC.

This clonotype showed up just a few times. The rearrangement links TRBV6-2 or TRBV6-3 to TRBJ2-7, with 9 bases lining up with TRBD1. This CDR3 is 15 amino acids long. J lost 2 bases, V lost 7 bases, and 9 bases had no gene match. CDR1 and CDR2 (germline): MNHEY, SVGEGT. The CDR3 DNA follows: TGTGCCAGCACCTCAGGGACAGGGCTTACCTACGAGCAGTACTTC. Amino acid sequence: CASTSGTGLTYEQYF.

The sample holds a few counts of this clonotype. The V gene is TRBV10-3, the J gene TRBJ2-1; D is undetermined. V lost 0 bases, J lost 8 bases, and 14 bases lay in between. This CDR3 contains 15 residues. Looked up from germline, CDR1 is ENHRY and CDR2 is SYGVKD. The CDR3 protein is CAISESAVGMDEQFF. The CDR3 DNA sequence: TGTGCCATCAGTGAGTCTGCAGTTGGGATGGATGAGCAGTTCTTC.

This clonotype was recorded at least ten times. The rearrangement joins TRBV5-1 to TRBJ2-7; D is perhaps TRBD1 (5 bases). This CDR3 is 13 amino acids long. CDR1 and CDR2 from the germline V gene are SGHRS and YFSETQ. With 4 bases removed from V and 0 bases from J, the gap between germline ends came to 8 bases. CDR3 region: CASSKGLSYEQYF. CDR3 nucleotides: TGCGCCAGCAGCAAGGGGCTCTCCTACGAGCAGTACTTC.

The chain recombines TRBV12-3 or TRBV12-4 with TRBJ2-1; 7 bases are shared with TRBD1. This CDR3 is built from 13 residues. V was pared by 3 bases and J by 8 bases, with 4 bases of the junction left unmatched. The CDR3 here is CASSFTQGDEQFF. CDR3 sequence (DNA): TGTGCCAGCAGTTTCACGCAGGGGGATGAGCAGTTCTTC.

The CDR3 reads CASSLVTGASTDTQYF. In DNA, the CDR3 is TGCGCCAGCAGCTTGGTGACAGGGGCTAGCACAGATACGCAGTATTTT. The chain couples TRBV5-1 to TRBJ2-3; 8 bases match TRBD1. Germline V gene sequence: CDR1 SGHRS, CDR2 YFSETQ. The CDR3 consists of 16 residues. J was trimmed by 0 bases and V by 0 bases; bases with no gene match: 3. Filled out from reference TRBV5-1 and TRBJ2-3, the complete variable domain reads KAGVTQTPRYLIKTRGQQVTLSCSPISGHRSVSWYQQTPGQGLQFLFEYFSETQRNKGNFPGRFSGRQFSNSRSEMNVSTLELGDSALYLCASSLVTGASTDTQYFGPGTRLTVL.

This clonotype was counted once. The chain couples TRBV20-1 to TRBJ1-1, with D possibly matching TRBD1 (5 bases). Germline loops: CDR1 DFQATT, CDR2 SNEGSKA (reference sequence). This CDR3 is built from 13 residues. V was clipped by 0 bases and J by 5 bases, with 10 bases between them. This CDR3 reads CSARDRGETEAFF. The DNA for the CDR3 is TGCAGTGCTAGAGATCGAGGGGAAACTGAAGCTTTCTTT.

This clonotype was recorded a few times. The V call is TRBV6-5, the J call TRBJ1-1; D unresolved. The germline CDR1 and CDR2 sequences are MNHEY and SVGAGI. Trimming pared 0 bases from V and 6 bases from J, leaving 8 bases between. The CDR3 is 13 residues long. Here the CDR3 reads CASSYSKAAEAFF. Here the CDR3 DNA reads TGTGCCAGCAGTTACTCGAAAGCGGCTGAAGCTTTCTTT.

This clonotype has a handful of counts. The V gene is TRBV7-8, the J gene TRBJ2-2, with 8 bases fitting TRBD2. CDR1 and CDR2 from the germline V gene are SGHVS and FQNEAQ. The CDR3 runs 14 residues. Trimming at V came to 6 bases and at J to 5 bases, leaving 5 bases not matched to a gene. CDR3 bases: TGTGCCAGCAGGATAGCGGGAAGGACCGGGGAGCTGTTTTTT. Encoded protein: CASRIAGRTGELFF.

In this sample, this clonotype turned up a few times. J is TRBJ2-1 and V is TRBV7-2, with 11 positions matching TRBD2. The CDR3 has 16 residues. Trimming took 4 bases from V and 5 from J; bases not matched to a gene: 7. Germline V gives CDR1 SGHTA, CDR2 FQGNSA. The CDR3 here is CASSSQVGLADNEQFF. CDR3 DNA sequence: TGTGCCAGCAGCTCCCAGGTGGGACTAGCGGACAATGAGCAGTTCTTC.

This clonotype was seen a handful of times. The chain couples TRBV6-5 to TRBJ2-4; possible D gene TRBD2, 7 bases. The CDR3 consists of 15 residues. V lost 4 bases and J 8 bases, leaving 18 bases between the germline ends. Per the germline V gene, CDR1 is MNHEY and CDR2 is SVGAGI. CDR3 coding DNA: TGTGCCAGCAGTTCCCCTAGGGGGGGTGGGGACATTCAGTACTTC. Its protein product is CASSSPRGGGDIQYF.

The rearrangement uses TRBV12-3 or TRBV12-4 and TRBJ2-1; D possibly corresponds to TRBD1 (5 bases). The CDR3 has 17 residues. The V gene lost 4 bases and the J gene lost 3 bases, with 19 bases spanning the gap. The CDR3 nucleotides read TGTGCCAGCAGTTCCCAGATCTCGGCAGGGAACTACAATGAGCAGTTCTTC. Its translation: CASSSQISAGNYNEQFF.

The V and J genes are TRBV29-1 and TRBJ2-6, with no clear D. V was trimmed by 5 bases and J by 1 base, leaving 3 bases between them. The germline CDR1 and CDR2 sequences are SQVTM and ANQGSEA. The CDR3 contains 12 residues. The CDR3 DNA is TGCAGCGTTTTATCTGGGGCCAACGTCCTGACTTTC. It yields the protein CSVLSGANVLTF.

The chain uses TRBV11-2 and TRBJ1-4; no clear D gene. Germline V CDR1 and CDR2: SGHAT, FQNNGV. V was pared by 1 base and J by 5 bases, with 5 bases between. This CDR3 is 13 amino acids long. The CDR3 bases are TGTGCCAGCAGCTTAGTCCACAATGAAAAACTGTTTTTT. It is translated as CASSLVHNEKLFF. The full variable domain, completed using reference TRBV11-2 and TRBJ1-4, is EAGVAQSPRYKIIEKRQSVAFWCNPISGHATLYWYQQILGQGPKLLIQFQNNGVVDDSQLPKDRFSAERLKGVDSTLKIQPAKLEDSAVYLCASSLVHNEKLFFGSGTQLSVL.

This clonotype occurred a few times. The rearrangement links TRBV6-2 or TRBV6-3 to TRBJ1-1; D is possibly TRBD1 (5 bases). The V end was cut by 10 bases, the J end by 0 bases, with 12 bases between. Germline lookup yields CDR1 MNHEY and CDR2 SVGEGT. The CDR3 is 13 residues long. CDR3 sequence reads: CATQTVMNTEAFF. CDR3 coding DNA: TGTGCCACCCAGACAGTGATGAACACTGAAGCTTTCTTT.

The gene calls are TRBV18 and TRBJ2-3; 12 nucleotides match TRBD2. This CDR3 is built from 16 residues. J gave up 3 bases and V 6 bases, and 7 bases lay outside the gene matches. The germline CDR1 and CDR2 sequences are KGHSH and LQKENI. The CDR3 here is CASSQQLAGGTDTQYF. The CDR3 DNA sequence: TGTGCCAGCTCCCAACAACTAGCGGGGGGAACAGATACGCAGTATTTT.